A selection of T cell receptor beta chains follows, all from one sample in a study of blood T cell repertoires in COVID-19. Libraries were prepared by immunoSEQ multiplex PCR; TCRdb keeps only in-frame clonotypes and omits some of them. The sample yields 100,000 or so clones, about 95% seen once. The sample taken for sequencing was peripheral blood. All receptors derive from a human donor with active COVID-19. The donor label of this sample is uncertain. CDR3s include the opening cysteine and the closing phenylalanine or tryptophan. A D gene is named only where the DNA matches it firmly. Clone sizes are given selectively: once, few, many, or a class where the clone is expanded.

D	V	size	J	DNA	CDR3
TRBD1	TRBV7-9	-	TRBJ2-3	TGTGCCAGCAGCTTAGGGGACAGGGGTAGCACAGATACGCAGTATTTT	CASSLGDRGSTDTQYF
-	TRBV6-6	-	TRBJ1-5	TGTGCCAGCAGTTCAACGGGTCATAGCAATCAGCCCCAGCATTTT	CASSSTGHSNQPQHF
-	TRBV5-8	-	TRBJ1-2	TGTGCCAGCAGCTCCCGTCGGGTCTATGGCTACACCTTC	CASSSRRVYGYTF
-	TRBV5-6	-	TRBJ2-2	TGTGCCAGCATCAGTCCGTCCACCGGGGAGCTGTTTTTT	CASISPSTGELFF
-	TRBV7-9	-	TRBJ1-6	TGTGCCAGCAGCTTAACCGGGCCCCTCCACTTT	CASSLTGPLHF
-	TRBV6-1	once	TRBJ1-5	TGTGCCAGCAGTGAAGGACAGGTTGGCAATCAGCCCCAGCATTTT	CASSEGQVGNQPQHF
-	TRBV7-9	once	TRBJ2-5	TGTGCCAGCAGCCCCCTATTGAGGGTCAGGGGGGCCGAGACCCAGTACTTC	CASSPLLRVRGAETQYF
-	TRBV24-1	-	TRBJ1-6	TGTGCCACCAGTGCAGGAAACAATTCACCCCTCCACTTT	CATSAGNNSPLHF
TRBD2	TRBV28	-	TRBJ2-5	TGTGCCAGCAGTCCTTCAGCGGGAGGGTACCAAGAGACCCAGTACTTC	CASSPSAGGYQETQYF
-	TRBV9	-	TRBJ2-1	TGTGCCAGCAGCGTAGTCGGAGGCCATGAGCAGTTCTTC	CASSVVGGHEQFF
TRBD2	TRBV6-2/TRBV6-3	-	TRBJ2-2	TGTGCCAGCAGTTTGTTCCAGCGGGAGTGGGAGGAGCTGTTTTTT	CASSLFQREWEELFF
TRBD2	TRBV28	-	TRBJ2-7	TGTGCCAGCAGTTTAAGTCTTGCGGGAGGCTCCTACGAGCAGTACTTC	CASSLSLAGGSYEQYF
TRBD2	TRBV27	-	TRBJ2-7	TGTGCCAGCAGTGCGACTAGCGGGAGCTACGAGCAGTACTTC	CASSATSGSYEQYF
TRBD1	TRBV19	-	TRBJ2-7	TGTGCCAGTAGTATATCTGGGGACAGCTACGAGCAGTACTTC	CASSISGDSYEQYF
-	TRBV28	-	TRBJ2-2	TGTGCCAGCAGTTTCCGCCAGGGTCGTGGCACCGGGGAGCTGTTTTTT	CASSFRQGRGTGELFF
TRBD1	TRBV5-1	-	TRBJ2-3	TGCGCCAGCACCTGGGGACAGGGCCCTTCGGATACGCAGTATTTT	CASTWGQGPSDTQYF
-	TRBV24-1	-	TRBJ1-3	TGTGCCACCAGATGGACACCCTCTGGAAACACCATATATTTT	CATRWTPSGNTIYF
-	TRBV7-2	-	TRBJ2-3	TGTGCCAGCAGCTTAAATTTATACTTTCCGTATTTT	CASSLNLYFPYF
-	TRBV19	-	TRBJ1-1	TGTGCCAGTAGTAGGCTCACCGGACAGAAAATGAACACTGAAGCTTTCTTT	CASSRLTGQKMNTEAFF
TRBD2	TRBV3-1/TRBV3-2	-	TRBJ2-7	TGTGCCAGCAGTCCTAGCGGGGGGAGGTTTTACGAGCAGTACTTC	CASSPSGGRFYEQYF
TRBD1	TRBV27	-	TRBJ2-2	TGTGCCAGCAGTTCCCCTTGGACAGGGAACACCGGGGAGCTGTTTTTT	CASSSPWTGNTGELFF
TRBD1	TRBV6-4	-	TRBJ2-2	TGTGCCAGCAGTGACTTCGGGACAGGGGGCCCCGGGGAGCTGTTTTTT	CASSDFGTGGPGELFF
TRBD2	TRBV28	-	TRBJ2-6	TGTGCCAGCAGTGCTCAGCGGGACTTCTCTGGGGCCAACGTCCTGACTTTC	CASSAQRDFSGANVLTF
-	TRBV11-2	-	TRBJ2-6	TGTGCCAGCAGCTTAGACGGAGGGGCAAGTGGGGCCAACGTCCTGACTTTC	CASSLDGGASGANVLTF
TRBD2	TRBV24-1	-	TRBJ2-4	TGTGCCACCAGTGATTTTGCTAGCGGGAGTCAGTACTTC	CATSDFASGSQYF
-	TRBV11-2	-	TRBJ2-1	TGTGCCAGCAGCTTATTGGAGGAGCAGTTCTTC	CASSLLEEQFF
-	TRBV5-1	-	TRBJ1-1	TGCGCCAGCAGCTTGGGGCGGGTTCTAGGGAACACTGAAGCTTTCTTT	CASSLGRVLGNTEAFF
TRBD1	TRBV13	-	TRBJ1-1	TGTGCCAGCAGCTCGTTCCGGGACAGGGGGCACACTGAAGCTTTCTTT	CASSSFRDRGHTEAFF
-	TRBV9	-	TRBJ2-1	TGTGCCAGCAGCCCGGAGGGGACAGCTGTCCCAAATGAGCAGTTCTTC	CASSPEGTAVPNEQFF
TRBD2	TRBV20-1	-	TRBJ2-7	TGCAGTGCTAGTAGAGGGGCTAGCGGGAGCCTCTACGAGCAGTACTTC	CSASRGASGSLYEQYF
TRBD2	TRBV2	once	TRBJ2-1	TGTGCCAGCAGTGAAAAGCGGGGGAACTACAATGAGCAGTTCTTC	CASSEKRGNYNEQFF
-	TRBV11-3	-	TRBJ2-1	TGTGCCAGCAGCTTATCTCTGGAGCCCGGGTACAATGAGCAGTTCTTC	CASSLSLEPGYNEQFF
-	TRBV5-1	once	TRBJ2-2	TGCGCCAGCAGCCCGGTAGAGGGTCGAAACGGGGAGCTGTTTTTT	CASSPVEGRNGELFF
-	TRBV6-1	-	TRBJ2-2	TGTGCCAGCAGTGAAGGACAGTCCGGCGGGGAGCTGTTTTTT	CASSEGQSGGELFF
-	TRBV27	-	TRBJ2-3	TGTGCCAGCAGTTTGGCCACGGGAGGCACAGATACGCAGTATTTT	CASSLATGGTDTQYF
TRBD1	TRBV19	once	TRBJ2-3	TGTGCCAGTAGTATCCGACAGGGCCTTAACACAGATACGCAGTATTTT	CASSIRQGLNTDTQYF
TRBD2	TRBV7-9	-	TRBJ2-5	TGTGCCAGCAGCTTAGAACTAGCGGGGGAGCCCCAGTACTTC	CASSLELAGEPQYF
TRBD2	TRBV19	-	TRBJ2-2	TGTGCCAGTATTGAGCGGGGGTCAATCGCGAACACCGGGGAGCTGTTTTTT	CASIERGSIANTGELFF
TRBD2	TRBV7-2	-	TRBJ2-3	TGTGCCAGCAGCTCACCAACAGATAGCGGGGGTTCCTGGTATACGCAGTATTTT	CASSSPTDSGGSWYTQYF
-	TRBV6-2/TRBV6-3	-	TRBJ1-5	TGTGCCAGCAGCCCCAACAGGGTCGCTCAGCCCCAGCATTTT	CASSPNRVAQPQHF
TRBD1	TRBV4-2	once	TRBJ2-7	TGTGCCAGCAGCCAAGTTTTAGGGGGCGGGCAGTACTTC	CASSQVLGGGQYF
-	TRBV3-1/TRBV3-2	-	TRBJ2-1	TGTGCCAGCAGCCAAGATCTAATCGGGAGTGTGTACAATGAGCAGTTCTTC	CASSQDLIGSVYNEQFF
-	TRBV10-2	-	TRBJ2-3	TGCGCCAGCGCCCAGATCACAGATACGCAGTATTTT	CASAQITDTQYF
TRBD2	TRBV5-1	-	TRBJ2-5	TGCGCCAGCAGCTCGGGGACTAGCAAAGAGACCCAGTACTTC	CASSSGTSKETQYF
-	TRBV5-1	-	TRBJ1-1	TGCGCCAGCAGCTTCGTCCAGGGCCGACTCCACACTGAAGCTTTCTTT	CASSFVQGRLHTEAFF
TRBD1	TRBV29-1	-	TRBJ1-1	TGCAGCGCGGGACAGTCTGAAGCTTTCTTT	CSAGQSEAFF
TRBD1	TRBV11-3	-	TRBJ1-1	TGTGCCAGCAGCTTGGGGACAGCAGGTGAAGCTTTCTTT	CASSLGTAGEAFF
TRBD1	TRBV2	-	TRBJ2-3	TGTGCCAGCTCCCGGGACAGGGCTCCTACAGATACGCAGTATTTT	CASSRDRAPTDTQYF
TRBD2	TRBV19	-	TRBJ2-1	TGTGCCAGTAGTATGAGCGGGATGAGGGGCAATGAGCAGTTCTTC	CASSMSGMRGNEQFF
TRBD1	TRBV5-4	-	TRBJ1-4	TGTGCCAGCAGCCAGGGACAGGGCACGGGCTCGCTGTTTTTT	CASSQGQGTGSLFF
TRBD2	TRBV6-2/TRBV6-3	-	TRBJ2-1	TGTGCCAGCAGTTACCCGGGACTAGCGGGAAGTAATGAGCAGTTCTTC	CASSYPGLAGSNEQFF
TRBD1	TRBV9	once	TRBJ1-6	TGTGCCAGCAGCGTAGGAGGAACAGGGGGCCCTTCACCCCTCCACTTT	CASSVGGTGGPSPLHF